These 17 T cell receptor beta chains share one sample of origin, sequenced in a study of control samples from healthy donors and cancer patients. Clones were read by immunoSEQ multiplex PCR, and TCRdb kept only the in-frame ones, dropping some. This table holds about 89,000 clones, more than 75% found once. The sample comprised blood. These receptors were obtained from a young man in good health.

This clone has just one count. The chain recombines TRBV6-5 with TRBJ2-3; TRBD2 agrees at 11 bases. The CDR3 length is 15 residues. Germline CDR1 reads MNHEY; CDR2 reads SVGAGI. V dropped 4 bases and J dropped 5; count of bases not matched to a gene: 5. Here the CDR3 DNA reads TGTGCCAGCAGTTTAGCGGGGGGGCCAGGAGATACGCAGTATTTT. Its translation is CASSLAGGPGDTQYF.

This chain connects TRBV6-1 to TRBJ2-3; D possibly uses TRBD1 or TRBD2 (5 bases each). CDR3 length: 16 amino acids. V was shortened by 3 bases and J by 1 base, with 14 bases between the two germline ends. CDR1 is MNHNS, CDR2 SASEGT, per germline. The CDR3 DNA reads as TGTGCCAGCAGTGACTGGGGCAGAGGGGGCACAGATACGCAGTATTTT. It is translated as CASSDWGRGGTDTQYF.

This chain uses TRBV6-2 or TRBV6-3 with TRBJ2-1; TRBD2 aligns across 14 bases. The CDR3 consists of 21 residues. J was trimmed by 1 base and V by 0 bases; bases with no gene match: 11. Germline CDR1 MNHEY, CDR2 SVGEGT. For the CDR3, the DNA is TGTGCCAGCAGTTACTCCCGGACTAGCGGGGGGCCAAATTTATCCTACAATGAGCAGTTCTTC. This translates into CASSYSRTSGGPNLSYNEQFF.

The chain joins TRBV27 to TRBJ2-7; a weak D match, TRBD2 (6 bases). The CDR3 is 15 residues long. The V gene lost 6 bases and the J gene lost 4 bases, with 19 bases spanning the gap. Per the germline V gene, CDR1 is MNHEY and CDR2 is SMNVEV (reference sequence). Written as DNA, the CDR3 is TGTGCCAGCAGGCGGGGCTTCCAGAACCTTTACGAGCAGTACGTC. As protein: CASRRGFQNLYEQYV.

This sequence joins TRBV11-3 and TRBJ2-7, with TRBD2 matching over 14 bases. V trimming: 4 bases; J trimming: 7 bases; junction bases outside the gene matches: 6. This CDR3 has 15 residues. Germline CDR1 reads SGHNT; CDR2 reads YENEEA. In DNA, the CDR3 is TGTGCCAGCAGCTCGGGACTAGCGGGGGAAGGAGAGCAGTACTTC. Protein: CASSSGLAGEGEQYF.

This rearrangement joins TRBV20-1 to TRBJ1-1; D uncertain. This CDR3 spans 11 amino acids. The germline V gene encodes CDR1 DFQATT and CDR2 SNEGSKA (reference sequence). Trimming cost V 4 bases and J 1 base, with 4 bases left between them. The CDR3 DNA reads TGCAGTGCTAAAAGGAACACTGAAGCTTTCTTT. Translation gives CSAKRNTEAFF.

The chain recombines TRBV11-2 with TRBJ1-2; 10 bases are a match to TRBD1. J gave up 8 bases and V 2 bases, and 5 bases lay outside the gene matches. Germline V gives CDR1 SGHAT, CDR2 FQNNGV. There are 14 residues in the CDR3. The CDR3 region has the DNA TGTGCCAGCAGCTTACCGGGACAGGGGTTGGGCTACACCTTC. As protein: CASSLPGQGLGYTF.

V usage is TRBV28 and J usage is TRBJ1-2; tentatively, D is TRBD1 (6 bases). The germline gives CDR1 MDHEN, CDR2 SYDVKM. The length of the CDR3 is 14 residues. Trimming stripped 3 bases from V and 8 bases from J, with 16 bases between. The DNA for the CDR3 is TGTGCCAGCAGTTTCTCGACAGGCGGGTTGGGCTACACCTTC. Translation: CASSFSTGGLGYTF.

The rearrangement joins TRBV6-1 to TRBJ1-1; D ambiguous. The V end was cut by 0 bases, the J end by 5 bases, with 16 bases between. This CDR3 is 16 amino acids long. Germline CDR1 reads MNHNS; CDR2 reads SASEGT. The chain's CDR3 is CASSEALRASGTEAFF. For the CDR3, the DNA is TGTGCCAGCAGTGAAGCGCTAAGAGCCAGTGGGACTGAAGCTTTCTTT.

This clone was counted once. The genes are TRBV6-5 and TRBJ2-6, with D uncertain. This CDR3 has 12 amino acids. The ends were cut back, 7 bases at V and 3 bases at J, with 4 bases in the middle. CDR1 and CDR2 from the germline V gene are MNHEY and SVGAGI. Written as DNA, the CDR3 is TGTGCCAGCATAGGTGGGGCCAACGTCCTGACTTTC. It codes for CASIGGANVLTF.

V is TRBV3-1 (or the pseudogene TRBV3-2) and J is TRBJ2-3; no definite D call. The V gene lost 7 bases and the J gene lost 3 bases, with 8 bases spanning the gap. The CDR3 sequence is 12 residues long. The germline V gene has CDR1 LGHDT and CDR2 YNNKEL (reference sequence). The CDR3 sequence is CASKGETDTQYF. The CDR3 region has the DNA TGTGCCAGCAAAGGTGAGACAGATACGCAGTATTTT.

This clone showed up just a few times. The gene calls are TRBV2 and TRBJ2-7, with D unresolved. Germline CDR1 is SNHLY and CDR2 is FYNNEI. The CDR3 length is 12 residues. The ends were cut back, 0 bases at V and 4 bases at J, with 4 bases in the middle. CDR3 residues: CASSEAGYEQYV. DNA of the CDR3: TGTGCCAGCAGTGAAGCGGGGTACGAGCAGTACGTC.

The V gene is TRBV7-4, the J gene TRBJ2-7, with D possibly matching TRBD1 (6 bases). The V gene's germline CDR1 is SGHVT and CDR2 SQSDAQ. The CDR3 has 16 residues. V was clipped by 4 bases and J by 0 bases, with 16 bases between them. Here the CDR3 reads CASSSLGGSFSYEQYV. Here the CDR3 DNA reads TGTGCCAGCAGCTCCCTAGGGGGTTCTTTCTCCTACGAGCAGTACGTC.

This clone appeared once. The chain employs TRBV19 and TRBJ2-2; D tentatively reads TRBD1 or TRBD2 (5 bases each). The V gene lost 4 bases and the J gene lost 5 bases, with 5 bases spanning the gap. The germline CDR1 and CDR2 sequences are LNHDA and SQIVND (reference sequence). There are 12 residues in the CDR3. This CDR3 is CASSRGTGELFF. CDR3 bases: TGTGCCAGTAGTAGGGGGACCGGGGAGCTGTTTTTT.

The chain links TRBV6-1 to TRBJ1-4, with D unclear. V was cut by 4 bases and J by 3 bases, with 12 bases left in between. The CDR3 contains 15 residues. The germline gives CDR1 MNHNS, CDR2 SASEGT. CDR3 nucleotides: TGTGCCAGCAGTGTAGCATCCGGTCCTAATGAAAAACTGTTTTTT. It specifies CASSVASGPNEKLFF.

DNA for the CDR3: TGTGCCAGCAGCTTAGGATTAGGGCGCAATCAGCCCCAGCATTTT. This gives the protein CASSLGLGRNQPQHF. The V gene is TRBV7-8, the J gene TRBJ1-5; unclear D gene. From germline, CDR1 is SGHVS and CDR2 FQNEAQ. This CDR3 is built from 15 residues. Trimming took off 1 base at V and 2 bases at J, with 9 bases between the two ends. The full variable domain, rest sourced from reference TRBV7-8 and TRBJ1-5, is GAGVSQSPRYKVAKRGQDVALRCDPISGHVSLFWYQQALGQGPEFLTYFQNEAQLDKSGLPSDRFFAERPEGSVSTLKIQRTQQEDSAVYLCASSLGLGRNQPQHFGDGTRLSIL.

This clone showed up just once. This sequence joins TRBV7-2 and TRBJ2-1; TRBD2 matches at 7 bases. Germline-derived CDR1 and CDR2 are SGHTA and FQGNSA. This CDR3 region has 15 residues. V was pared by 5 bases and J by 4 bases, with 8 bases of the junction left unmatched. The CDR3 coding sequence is TGTGCCAGCAGCAAGACTAGCCCCTCTTACAATGAGCAGTTCTTC. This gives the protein CASSKTSPSYNEQFF. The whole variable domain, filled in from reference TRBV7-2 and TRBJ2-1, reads GAGVSQSPSNKVTEKGKDVELRCDPISGHTALYWYRQSLGQGLEFLIYFQGNSAPDKSGLPSDRFSAERTGGSVSTLTIQRTQQEDSAVYLCASSKTSPSYNEQFFGPGTRLTVL.